This TCR beta chain was profiled in a study of STAT5B mutations in CD4+ large granular lymphocyte leukemia. Produced via immunoSEQ multiplex PCR; TCRdb's table is partial and in-frame only. The sample includes some 23,000 clones, 74% seen only once; the top ten take 7.5% to 10%. The sample consisted of CD4+ T cells from blood buffy coats. This receptor was taken from a human donor in good health.

CDR3 in amino acids: CASSLQGAGRLGQFF. Here the CDR3 DNA reads TGTGCCAGCAGTTTACAGGGGGCCGGGCGGCTTGGGCAGTTCTTC. The chain is built from TRBV28 and TRBJ2-1; TRBD1 agrees at 8 bases. The CDR3 covers 15 residues. In germline, CDR1 is MDHEN, CDR2 SYDVKM. The ends lost 2 bases at V and 12 bases at J; junction bases unmatched: 12.